Following are 21 T cell receptor beta chains from one sample sequenced in a study of OX40 agonist ivuxolimab in advanced cancers. TCRdb's copy holds only in-frame clones and misses some; the assay was immunoSEQ multiplex PCR. Among 15,000 to 20,000 clones listed, roughly 92% were seen once. Here the sequenced sample was CD4+ or CD8+ T cells sorted from blood, taken in a trial of the OX40 agonist ivuxolimab. The receptor source for this set is an adult with an advanced solid tumor such as melanoma, head and neck, liver or kidney cancer.

The CDR3 DNA sequence: TGTGCCAGCAGCTCACAGGGTCGGGAGCAGTACTTC. It codes for CASSSQGREQYF. V and J are TRBV11-3 and TRBJ2-7, with D possibly being TRBD1 (6 bases). With 4 bases removed from V and 7 bases from J, the gap between germline ends came to 11 bases. This CDR3 contains 12 residues. Germline-derived CDR1 and CDR2 are SGHNT and YENEEA.

This clone was observed a single time. V is TRBV6-5 and J is TRBJ2-3, with D tentatively TRBD1 (6 bases). Trimming cost V 7 bases and J 1 base, with 9 bases left between them. The CDR3 runs 13 residues. Germline V lookup: CDR1 MNHEY, CDR2 SVGAGI. The DNA of the CDR3 is TGTGCCAGCAAGCAGGGGCGCACAGATACGCAGTATTTT. Protein sequence: CASKQGRTDTQYF.

The V call is TRBV27, the J call TRBJ1-2, with 9 positions matching TRBD1. Germline loops: CDR1 MNHEY, CDR2 SMNVEV (reference sequence). Trimming removed 2 bases from V and 5 bases from J; junction bases left unmatched: 12. The CDR3 has 17 amino acids. CDR3 bases: TGTGCCAGCAGTTTAAATGGACAGGGGACGGGCGGGTATGGCTACACCTTC. This sequence encodes CASSLNGQGTGGYGYTF.

The V and J genes are TRBV5-4 and TRBJ2-1; D is ambiguous. Germline V gene lookup returns CDR1 SGHNT and CDR2 YYREEE (reference sequence). Trimming left V 0 bases short and J 2 bases short, with 12 bases between. The CDR3 contains 16 residues. This CDR3 is CASSLVASEAYNEQFF. The CDR3 DNA reads as TGTGCCAGCAGCTTGGTCGCTAGTGAGGCCTACAATGAGCAGTTCTTC.

This clone was detected only once. The genes are TRBV4-2 and TRBJ2-7, with D unclear. The V gene lost 2 bases and the J gene lost 4 bases, with 12 bases spanning the gap. CDR1 is LGHNA, CDR2 YNFKEQ, per germline. The CDR3 runs to 14 residues. DNA for the CDR3: TGTGCCAGCAGCCAATCTGCCGGGTTGTACGAGCAGTACTTC. Translation: CASSQSAGLYEQYF.

The chain has TRBV25-1 and TRBJ1-3; no reliable D call. CDR3 size: 16 residues. Germline V gene sequence: CDR1 MGHDK, CDR2 SYGVNS. V lost 1 base and J lost 1, with 11 bases in between. CDR3 coding DNA: TGTGCCAGCAGTGAATTTTTCCTTGGGTCTGGAAACACCATATATTTT. Protein: CASSEFFLGSGNTIYF.

V gene TRBV14 combines with J gene TRBJ2-1; 8 bases map to TRBD1. CDR1 and CDR2 from the germline V gene are SGHDN and FVKESK. This CDR3 spans 15 amino acids. V was pared by 1 base and J by 4 bases, with 3 bases of the junction left unmatched. CDR3 sequence: CASSQAGQEYNEQFF. The CDR3, as DNA: TGTGCCAGCAGCCAAGCGGGACAGGAATACAATGAGCAGTTCTTC.

As for this clone: A junction end diverges from the germline sequence, so it may reflect a read error. This chain connects TRBV13 to TRBJ2-2, with 7 bases that match TRBD2. The germline CDR1 and CDR2 sequences are PRHDT and FYEKMQ (reference sequence). The CDR3 is 15 residues long. The CDR3 bases are TGTGCCAGCAGCATAGGACGGGGGGTGACCGGGGAGCTGTTTTTT. Translated, it gives CASSIGRGVTGELFF.

This clone was detected a few times. The chain recombines TRBV7-9 with TRBJ2-7; D is perhaps TRBD1 or TRBD2 (5 bases each). With 3 bases removed from V and 2 bases from J, the gap between germline ends came to 11 bases. CDR3 length equals 14 residues. Per germline, CDR1 SEHNR and CDR2 FQNEAQ (reference sequence). The CDR3 bases are TGTGCCAGCAGCTTGGGTGGGACCGCCTACGAGCAGTACTTC. Residues: CASSLGGTAYEQYF.

V gene TRBV2 combines with J gene TRBJ1-1; D is ambiguous. The germline gives CDR1 SNHLY, CDR2 FYNNEI. Trimming cost V 3 bases and J 5 bases, with 7 bases left between them. The CDR3 runs to 12 residues. The DNA for the CDR3 is TGTGCCAGCAGTGAGATGGTGACTGAAGCTTTCTTT. Protein sequence: CASSEMVTEAFF.

The table lists this clone with a count of one. The rearrangement uses TRBV28 and TRBJ1-3, with TRBD1 matching over 8 bases. The germline V gene encodes CDR1 MDHEN and CDR2 SYDVKM. Trimming cost V 7 bases and J 1 base; bases outside gene matches: 6. CDR3 length: 15 residues. The CDR3 sequence is CASNPGQASGNTIYF. In DNA, the CDR3 is TGTGCCAGCAACCCGGGACAGGCTTCTGGAAACACCATATATTTT.

The chain recombines TRBV5-6 with TRBJ2-1, with a possible D match to TRBD2 (5 bases). In germline, CDR1 is SGHDT, CDR2 YYEEEE. CDR3 size: 15 residues. The V and J ends lost 2 bases and 0 bases respectively, with 9 bases between them. CDR3 sequence reads: CASSFLAGSYNEQFF. DNA for the CDR3: TGTGCCAGCAGCTTCCTAGCAGGCTCCTACAATGAGCAGTTCTTC. Combining the CDR3 with reference TRBV5-6 and TRBJ2-1 gives the whole variable domain DAGVTQSPTHLIKTRGQQVTLRCSPKSGHDTVSWYQQALGQGPQFIFQYYEEEERQRGNFPDRFSGHQFPNYSSELNVNALLLGDSALYLCASSFLAGSYNEQFFGPGTRLTVL.

The V call is TRBV27, the J call TRBJ2-7; D gene unclear. The ends were cut back, 2 bases at V and 4 bases at J, with 12 bases in the middle. The germline gives CDR1 MNHEY, CDR2 SMNVEV (reference sequence). The CDR3 is made up of 14 amino acids. CDR3 coding DNA: TGTGCCAGCAGTTTAATGGTCTCCCGATACGAGCAGTACTTC. Its translation is CASSLMVSRYEQYF.

The chain carries TRBV5-1 and TRBJ2-5, with TRBD2 matching 8 bases. V gave up 5 bases and J gave up 5 bases; unmatched junction bases: 14. CDR3 length: 16 amino acids. Germline assignment: CDR1 SGHRS and CDR2 YFSETQ. CDR3 residues: CASRLPSGSLVETQYF. The DNA for the CDR3 is TGCGCCAGCAGGTTGCCCAGCGGGAGCTTAGTGGAGACCCAGTACTTC.

The rearrangement links TRBV11-3 to TRBJ2-1; 11 bases align to TRBD2. V was clipped by 5 bases and J by 5 bases; unmatched bases: 14. The CDR3 is 18 residues long. Germline assignment: CDR1 SGHNT and CDR2 YENEEA. CDR3 amino acids: CASSPREGTSGSNNEQFF. The CDR3 bases are TGTGCCAGCAGCCCCCGGGAGGGGACTAGCGGAAGCAACAATGAGCAGTTCTTC.

The genes are TRBV10-3 and TRBJ1-1, with unresolved D. Germline V gives CDR1 ENHRY, CDR2 SYGVKD. V was clipped by 1 base and J by 8 bases, with 11 bases between them. CDR3 length: 13 amino acids. The CDR3 nucleotides read TGTGCCATCAGTGAGTTAAAAACGACGGAAGCTTTCTTT. It translates to CAISELKTTEAFF.

The genes are TRBV4-3 and TRBJ1-2; weak D call: TRBD1 (6 bases). Deletions cut 0 bases from V and 0 bases from J, with 11 bases between. CDR3 length equals 16 residues. The germline gives CDR1 LGHNA, CDR2 YSLEER. Here the CDR3 reads CASSQDRGQSNYGYTF. CDR3 DNA sequence: TGCGCCAGCAGCCAAGACAGGGGACAATCTAACTATGGCTACACCTTC.

In DNA form, the CDR3 reads TGTGCCAGCAGCCGACTAGATATCTCCTACAATGAGCAGTTCTTC. Amino acid sequence: CASSRLDISYNEQFF. The J gene is TRBJ2-1, the V gene TRBV5-4; maybe TRBD2 (6 bases). Trimming stripped 4 bases from V and 0 bases from J, with 11 bases between. The germline V gene encodes CDR1 SGHNT and CDR2 YYREEE (reference sequence). This CDR3 region has 15 residues.

V gene TRBV4-1 combines with J gene TRBJ2-5; 7 bases align to TRBD1. The CDR3 spans 16 residues. Looked up from germline, CDR1 is MGHRA and CDR2 is YSYEKL. V lost 1 base and J lost 5; bases outside the gene matches: 10. The CDR3 protein is CASSQVIGTVGETQYF. The DNA of the CDR3 is TGCGCCAGCAGCCAAGTAATCGGGACAGTAGGGGAGACCCAGTACTTC.

The chain joins TRBV5-3 to TRBJ2-3; 8 positions agree with TRBD2. TRBV5-3 is assigned to the ORF class and has an uncertain function. V lost 4 bases, J lost 4 bases, and 14 bases stayed unmatched. The CDR3 runs 17 residues. The CDR3 coding sequence is TGTGCCAGAAGCCTACCGAGTCGCGGGGGGTTATCAGATACGCAGTATTTT. Translation: CARSLPSRGGLSDTQYF.

The chain employs TRBV15 and TRBJ2-5; D gene unclear. With 1 base removed from V and 2 bases from J, the gap between germline ends came to 5 bases. The germline CDR1 and CDR2 sequences are LNHNV and YYDKDF (reference sequence). CDR3 size: 13 residues. As DNA, the CDR3 is TGTGCCACCAGCAGAGGAGTTCAAGAGACCCAGTACTTC. Its protein is CATSRGVQETQYF.